This TCR beta chain was identified during a study of shared clonotypes between healthy human individuals. Method: immunoSEQ multiplex PCR; TCRdb's copy keeps in-frame clones and lacks some. The sample yields about a million clones, 76% seen once. V lost 2 bases to trimming and J lost 5 bases; unmatched junction nucleotides: 7. The CDR3 length is 16 residues. In germline, CDR1 is ENHRY, CDR2 SYGVKD. Material for sequencing was memory CD4+ T cells sorted from blood. The subset was: CD45RA-negative fraction. The chain carries TRBV10-3 and TRBJ2-5, with 11 positions matching TRBD2. The TCR was taken from a man younger than 35 in good health. CDR3 in DNA: TGTGCCATCAGTGAGCGCCTAGCGGGAGGTGGGGAGACCCAGTACTTC. It encodes CAISERLAGGGETQYF.